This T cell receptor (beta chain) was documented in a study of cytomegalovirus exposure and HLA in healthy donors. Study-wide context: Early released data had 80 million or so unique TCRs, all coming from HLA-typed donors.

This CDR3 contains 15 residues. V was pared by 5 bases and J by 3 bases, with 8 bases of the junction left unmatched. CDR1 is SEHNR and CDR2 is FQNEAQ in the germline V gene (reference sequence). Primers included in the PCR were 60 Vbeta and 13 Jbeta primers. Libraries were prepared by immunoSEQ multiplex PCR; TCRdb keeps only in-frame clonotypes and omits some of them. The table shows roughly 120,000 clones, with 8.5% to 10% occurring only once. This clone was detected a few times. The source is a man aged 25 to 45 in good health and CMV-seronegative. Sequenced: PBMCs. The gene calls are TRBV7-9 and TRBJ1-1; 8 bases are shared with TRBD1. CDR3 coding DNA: TGTGCCAGCAGCACAAACAACAGGGGGTACACTGAAGCTTTCTTT. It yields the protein CASSTNNRGYTEAFF.